This TCR beta chain was identified in a study of blood T cell repertoires in COVID-19. Study context: PBMCs, B-cell-depleted T cells, or T cells were the source of the cDNA or gDNA that made up the material.

Participants reported their clinical history, and cohort assignment relied on those reports. Cohort 3 recovered donors had two negative PCRs, clearance, or symptom resolution. V was clipped by 5 bases and J by 3 bases; unmatched bases: 3. CDR3 length: 13 amino acids. From germline, CDR1 is LNHDA and CDR2 SQIVND (reference sequence). This table comes from immunoSEQ multiplex PCR, and its TCRdb copy is limited to in-frame clones, with some not included. The sample records around 190,000 clones, 65% to 85% being singletons. Material for sequencing was PBMCs or T cells enriched from blood (not recorded which). The receptor was derived from a woman aged 30 to 39 who had recovered from COVID-19. The chain combines TRBV19 with TRBJ2-7, with TRBD2 identical over 8 bases. The DNA of the CDR3 is TGTGCCAGTAGTGCAGGGACTAGCTACGAGCAGTACGTC. This gives the protein CASSAGTSYEQYV.